A single sample is the source of the 5 T cell receptor beta chains below, sequenced in a study of T cell responses to AZD1222 COVID-19 vaccine. The method was immunoSEQ multiplex PCR; TCRdb's version includes in-frame clones alone and lacks a portion of them. The profile shows 140,000 to 150,000 clones, about 81% of them singletons. The sample was peripheral blood, taken on day 0 of MenACWY control vaccination. Receptors originate from an adult in good health.

CDR3 loop: CASSPAPTGRTLVSTDTQYF. The CDR3 coding sequence is TGTGCCAGCAGTCCTGCCCCGACCGGGCGGACGCTAGTTAGCACAGATACGCAGTATTTT. The chain joins TRBV27 to TRBJ2-3; no reliable D call. Germline values: CDR1 MNHEY, CDR2 SMNVEV (reference sequence). This CDR3 comprises 20 residues. Trimming shortened V by 5 bases and J by 0 bases, and 27 bases separated the two germline ends.

CDR3 amino acids: CASSADGRNTIYF. CDR3 nucleotides: TGTGCCAGCAGCGCGGACGGGAGAAACACCATATATTTT. V usage is TRBV9 and J usage is TRBJ1-3; D gene uncertain. V lost 3 bases to trimming and J lost 5 bases, with 9 bases between them. The germline V gene has CDR1 SGDLS and CDR2 YYNGEE. This CDR3 spans 13 amino acids.

The chain is built from TRBV2 and TRBJ1-3; no clear D. The CDR3 consists of 11 residues. Germline lookup yields CDR1 SNHLY and CDR2 FYNNEI. The V end lost 5 bases, the J end lost 14 bases, and 13 bases lay between the germline ends. The CDR3: CASSPRTLVYF. CDR3 DNA: TGTGCCAGCAGTCCCCGAACTTTGGTATATTTT. Drawing the rest from reference TRBV2 and TRBJ1-3, the complete variable domain is EPEVTQTPSHQVTQMGQEVILRCVPISNHLYFYWYRQILGQKVEFLVSFYNNEISEKSEIFDDQFSVERPDGSNFTLKIRSTKLEDSAMYFCASSPRTLVYFGEGSWLTVV.

The chain uses TRBV5-5 and TRBJ1-1; D not certain. The V gene's germline CDR1 is SGHKS and CDR2 YYEKEE (reference sequence). The CDR3 spans 13 residues. Trimming took off 7 bases at V and 3 bases at J, with 13 bases between the two ends. The CDR3 DNA sequence: TGTGCCAGCGGAACGGCGTGGGACACTGAAGCTTTCTTT. Translated, it gives CASGTAWDTEAFF.

V and J are TRBV5-6 and TRBJ1-1; the D gene is possibly TRBD1 (6 bases). V was shortened by 2 bases and J by 6 bases, with 17 bases between the two germline ends. In germline, CDR1 is SGHDT, CDR2 YYEEEE. This CDR3 has 15 residues. The CDR3 bases are TGTGCCAGCAGCTTCCCCGACAGGCTGGGGGCTGAAGCTTTCTTT. It encodes CASSFPDRLGAEAFF.